These 18 T cell receptor beta chains were sequenced from one sample in a study of T cell repertoires in cytomegalovirus infection. TCRdb reprocessed the reads via MiXCR and lists one record per CDR3 protein. In the table there are roughly 990,000 distinct CDR3 sequences, about 33% of which are singletons. Their cognate antigens are unknown. Sequencing used cultured CD8+ T cells from PBMCs, obtained from culture after CMV antigen stimulation. The receptors shown here come from a human donor in good health (CMV status not recorded). Some clones in this sample may be carry-over from other donors' samples.

The sample holds a few counts of this clonotype. The genes are TRBV24-1 and TRBJ2-2; D is unclear. Germline V lookup: CDR1 KGHDR, CDR2 SFDVKD. The V end was cut by 0 bases, the J end by 3 bases, with 7 bases between. This CDR3 region has 15 residues. The CDR3 DNA sequence: TGTGCCACCAGTGATTTGAAGAGAGACACCGGGGAGCTGTTTTTT. Protein product: CATSDLKRDTGELFF.

The genes are TRBV6-1 and TRBJ2-3; perhaps D is TRBD1 or TRBD2 (5 bases each). Trimming took 5 bases from V and 2 from J, leaving 11 bases between them. The CDR3 contains 14 residues. Germline V CDR1 and CDR2: MNHNS, SASEGT. DNA for the CDR3: TGTGCCAGCAGTATGACAGACTACACAGATACGCAGTATTTT. This sequence encodes CASSMTDYTDTQYF.

This clonotype appeared many times. The chain has TRBV6-1 and TRBJ2-2; D is perhaps TRBD2 (5 bases). Germline V gene data show CDR1 as MNHNS and CDR2 as SASEGT. Trimming stripped 10 bases from V and 4 bases from J, with 10 bases between. The CDR3 contains 12 residues. The CDR3 DNA follows: TGTGCCACCCCCGCGGGCACCGGGGAGCTGTTTTTT. The encoded protein is CATPAGTGELFF.

This clonotype was seen a handful of times. This chain links TRBV9 with TRBJ2-3; 7 nucleotides align to TRBD1. The CDR3 contains 20 residues. V was clipped by 4 bases and J by 1 base; unmatched bases: 21. The germline V gene encodes CDR1 SGDLS and CDR2 YYNGEE. CDR3 bases: TGTGCCAGCAGCTTCCAGTGGGGGACAGAACAGAATTCTGGCACAGATACGCAGTATTTT. This translates into CASSFQWGTEQNSGTDTQYF. Combining the CDR3 with reference TRBV9 and TRBJ2-3 gives the whole variable domain DSGVTQTPKHLITATGQRVTLRCSPRSGDLSVYWYQQSLDQGLQFLIQYYNGEERAKGNILERFSAQQFPDLHSELNLSSLELGDSALYFCASSFQWGTEQNSGTDTQYFGPGTRLTVL.

J is TRBJ2-3 and V is TRBV20-1; 10 bases line up with TRBD2. The CDR3 totals 16 residues. Unmatched junction bases numbered 5, after V lost 0 bases and J lost 2 bases. Germline CDR1 reads DFQATT; CDR2 reads SNEGSKA (reference sequence). The chain's CDR3 is CSARDRGLAVTDTQYF. CDR3 DNA sequence: TGCAGTGCTAGAGATCGAGGACTAGCGGTCACAGATACGCAGTATTTT.

As regards this clonotype: Since a much larger clone is just one base distant, this may be a read error. The chain employs TRBV12-3 or TRBV12-4 and TRBJ2-5, with a tentative D call TRBD2 (6 bases). Trimming shortened V by 6 bases and J by 5 bases, and 16 bases separated the two germline ends. The CDR3 covers 14 residues. The CDR3 reads CASRLRGVEETQYF. CDR3 DNA: TGTGCCAGCAGGCTGCGCGGGGTGGAGGAGACCCAGTACTTC.

The V call is TRBV2, the J call TRBJ1-3, with 9 bases identical to TRBD1. V was pared by 6 bases and J by 2 bases, with 5 bases of the junction left unmatched. Per germline, CDR1 SNHLY and CDR2 FYNNEI. The length of the CDR3 is 15 residues. CDR3 in DNA: TGTGCCAGCAGGTACAGGGGGCTCCCTGGAAACACCATATATTTT. Its translation is CASRYRGLPGNTIYF.

The J gene is TRBJ2-3, the V gene TRBV12-5, with unresolved D. The CDR3 runs 10 residues. Trimming cost V 7 bases and J 5 bases, with 4 bases left between them. Germline loops: CDR1 LGHNT, CDR2 FRNRAP. CDR3 in DNA: TGTGCTAGTGCCCTAGATACGCAGTATTTT. Encoded protein: CASALDTQYF.

This chain joins TRBV7-6 and TRBJ1-1, with D perhaps matching TRBD1 (6 bases). This CDR3 spans 17 amino acids. Trimming stripped 5 bases from V and 4 bases from J, with 23 bases between. Germline CDR1 reads SGHVS; CDR2 reads FNYEAQ. As DNA, the CDR3 is TGTGCCAGCAGCCCCGGGACACCTCACCTTGGGGGCACTGAAGCTTTCTTT. Protein product: CASSPGTPHLGGTEAFF.

This clonotype came up a few times. The chain links TRBV6-2 or TRBV6-3 to TRBJ2-2, with 9 bases matching TRBD2. The germline gives CDR1 MNHEY, CDR2 SVGEGT. CDR3 length: 18 amino acids. V shed 0 bases, J shed 6 bases, and the junction held 11 bases outside the gene matches. This chain's CDR3 is CASSYSSGLAGTAGELFF. CDR3 nucleotides: TGTGCCAGCAGTTACTCAAGTGGGCTAGCGGGGACGGCCGGGGAGCTGTTTTTT.

The table lists this clonotype with many counts. The chain links TRBV7-8 to TRBJ2-5; D is undetermined. CDR1 and CDR2 (germline): SGHVS, FQNEAQ. The V and J ends lost 4 bases and 2 bases respectively, with 17 bases between them. The CDR3 length is 16 residues. The CDR3, as DNA: TGTGCCAGCAGCTCTCTACATGATGAAGCACAAGAGACCCAGTACTTC. Amino acids: CASSSLHDEAQETQYF.

The V gene is TRBV19, the J gene TRBJ2-5, with D possibly TRBD2 on 5 matching bases. The CDR3 spans 15 residues. The germline V gene has CDR1 LNHDA and CDR2 SQIVND (reference sequence). Trimming shortened V by 0 bases and J by 4 bases, and 12 bases separated the two germline ends. CDR3 bases: TGTGCCAGTAGTATAGATACGGGGATCGGAGAGACCCAGTACTTC. It encodes CASSIDTGIGETQYF.

The table lists this clonotype with many counts. V is TRBV12-3 or TRBV12-4 and J is TRBJ2-7; D ambiguous. V was trimmed by 6 bases and J by 5 bases, leaving 11 bases between them. CDR3 size: 12 residues. The DNA of the CDR3 is TGTGCCAGCAGCCCCAGTATCGACGAGCAGTACTTC. Its translation: CASSPSIDEQYF.

The chain has TRBV27 and TRBJ1-6; maybe TRBD1 (5 bases). The CDR3 extends over 14 amino acids. CDR1 and CDR2 from the germline V gene are MNHEY and SMNVEV (reference sequence). V lost 7 bases and J 9 bases, leaving 16 bases between the germline ends. In DNA, the CDR3 is TGTGCCAGCATGTCAGGGATGGAGGGTTCACCCCTCCACTTT. This encodes CASMSGMEGSPLHF.

J is TRBJ2-2 and V is TRBV11-2; 10 bases are a match to TRBD1. In germline, CDR1 is SGHAT, CDR2 FQNNGV. The CDR3 loop spans 16 amino acids. V trimming: 5 bases; J trimming: 0 bases; junction bases outside the gene matches: 3. CDR3 coding DNA: TGTGCCAGCAGCGACAGGGGGCCCGCGAACACCGGGGAGCTGTTTTTT. This codes for CASSDRGPANTGELFF.

This chain connects TRBV7-2 to TRBJ2-1; 9 bases line up with TRBD2. The V segment lost 1 base and the J segment 9 bases; nucleotides outside the gene matches: 10. This CDR3 is built from 16 residues. Per the germline V gene, CDR1 is SGHTA and CDR2 is FQGNSA. The DNA for the CDR3 is TGTGCCAGCAGCTTAGTGGGCGGGGGGGTGAGGAGTGAGCAGTTCTTC. Its translation: CASSLVGGGVRSEQFF. The whole variable domain, filled in from reference TRBV7-2 and TRBJ2-1, reads GAGVSQSPSNKVTEKGKDVELRCDPISGHTALYWYRQSLGQGLEFLIYFQGNSAPDKSGLPSDRFSAERTGGSVSTLTIQRTQQEDSAVYLCASSLVGGGVRSEQFFGPGTRLTVL.

Turning to this clonotype: A junction end diverges from the germline sequence, so it may reflect a read error. The rearrangement uses TRBV6-6 and TRBJ2-5; D gene ambiguous. Per germline, CDR1 MNHNY and CDR2 SVGAGI (reference sequence). The CDR3 extends over 15 amino acids. CDR3: CANSYEGAYQETQYF. The DNA of the CDR3 is TGTGCCAACAGTTACGAAGGAGCGTACCAAGAGACCCAGTACTTC.

This clonotype was counted between two and nine times. This CDR3 is CASSPPEGRARSPLHF. CDR3 nucleotides: TGTGCCAGCAGCCCCCCGGAGGGCAGGGCGCGGTCACCCCTCCACTTT. The J gene is TRBJ1-6, the V gene TRBV7-9, with D possibly TRBD1 on 5 matching bases. The CDR3 is 16 residues long. V was cut by 5 bases and J by 10 bases, with 21 bases left in between. Looked up from germline, CDR1 is SEHNR and CDR2 is FQNEAQ (reference sequence).